Listed here are 12 T cell receptor beta chains from one sample, sequenced in a study of blood T cell repertoires in COVID-19. Sequencing used immunoSEQ multiplex PCR; TCRdb keeps in-frame clones, though not all of them. The top ten clones hold 7.5% to 10% of a sample with about 210,000 clones, approximately 75% of them seen once. Source material: PBMCs or T cells enriched from blood (not recorded which). Receptor source: a man in his forties who had recovered from COVID-19.

V and J are TRBV27 and TRBJ2-1, with no clear D. This CDR3 is 15 amino acids long. V was shortened by 2 bases and J by 3 bases, with 11 bases between the two germline ends. Looked up from germline, CDR1 is MNHEY and CDR2 is SMNVEV (reference sequence). The CDR3 DNA reads TGTGCCAGCAGTTTACTACGAGTACGCTACAATGAGCAGTTCTTC. Its protein is CASSLLRVRYNEQFF.

The V and J genes are TRBV9 and TRBJ2-3, with a tentative D call TRBD2 (6 bases). The CDR3 extends over 15 amino acids. Germline values: CDR1 SGDLS, CDR2 YYNGEE. Trimming cost V 4 bases and J 0 bases, with 12 bases left between them. The CDR3 region has the DNA TGTGCCAGCAGCTCGGCAGCGGGCAGCACAGATACGCAGTATTTT. This codes for CASSSAAGSTDTQYF. Combining the CDR3 with reference TRBV9 and TRBJ2-3 gives the whole variable domain DSGVTQTPKHLITATGQRVTLRCSPRSGDLSVYWYQQSLDQGLQFLIQYYNGEERAKGNILERFSAQQFPDLHSELNLSSLELGDSALYFCASSSAAGSTDTQYFGPGTRLTVL.

The CDR3, as DNA: TGTGCCAGCAGCTTGGATGGGGGGAACTATGGCTACACCTTC. It encodes CASSLDGGNYGYTF. The chain couples TRBV5-4 to TRBJ1-2; tentatively, D is TRBD1 (5 bases). V was cut by 0 bases and J by 2 bases, with 8 bases left in between. Germline values: CDR1 SGHNT, CDR2 YYREEE (reference sequence). The CDR3 contains 14 residues.

This clone was counted only a few times. The V gene is TRBV6-1, the J gene TRBJ1-1, with D perhaps TRBD1 (6 bases). The V end lost 3 bases, the J end lost 5 bases, and 16 bases lay between the germline ends. Looked up from germline, CDR1 is MNHNS and CDR2 is SASEGT. This CDR3 contains 15 residues. CDR3 residues: CASSDRGVGRTEAFF. CDR3 DNA: TGTGCCAGCAGTGACAGGGGTGTGGGGCGAACTGAAGCTTTCTTT.

The rearrangement links TRBV19 to TRBJ1-1; 8 bases agree with TRBD1. The V segment lost 6 bases and the J segment 3 bases; nucleotides outside the gene matches: 18. The CDR3 consists of 18 residues. Germline V CDR1 and CDR2: LNHDA, SQIVND (reference sequence). The CDR3 nucleotides are TGTGCCAGTAGGGATCGGACAGGGCTTACACTCCCCTACACTGAAGCTTTCTTT. It is translated as CASRDRTGLTLPYTEAFF.

This clone has only a few counts. The chain carries TRBV10-1 and TRBJ2-7; possible D gene TRBD1, 5 bases. The CDR3 has 13 residues. Germline V gene data show CDR1 as WNHNN and CDR2 as SYGVQD (reference sequence). V was cut by 5 bases and J by 6 bases, with 14 bases left in between. In DNA, the CDR3 is TGCGCCAGCAGTTTTCGCAGGGATGTCGAGCAGTACTTC. This translates into CASSFRRDVEQYF.

This clone is a singleton in its sample. The CDR3 is CSALGQSPSYEQYF. The DNA of the CDR3 is TGCAGCGCCCTAGGACAGTCTCCCTCCTACGAGCAGTACTTC. The V and J genes are TRBV29-1 and TRBJ2-7, with D possibly being TRBD1 (6 bases). The germline V and J ends were trimmed by 7 bases and 0 bases, with 16 bases remaining between them. This CDR3 is built from 14 residues. The germline gives CDR1 SQVTM, CDR2 ANQGSEA.

This rearrangement joins TRBV12-5 to TRBJ1-4; D uncertain. This CDR3 comprises 15 residues. The ends were cut back, 3 bases at V and 0 bases at J, with 8 bases in the middle. Germline V gene data show CDR1 as LGHNT and CDR2 as FRNRAP. The CDR3 DNA sequence: TGTGCTAGTGGTTTAACAGATGCAACTAATGAAAAACTGTTTTTT. Its protein is CASGLTDATNEKLFF. Filled out from reference TRBV12-5 and TRBJ1-4, the complete variable domain reads DARVTQTPRHKVTEMGQEVTMRCQPILGHNTVFWYRQTMMQGLELLAYFRNRAPLDDSGMPKDRFSAEMPDATLATLKIQPSEPRDSAVYFCASGLTDATNEKLFFGSGTQLSVL.

The gene calls are TRBV7-9 and TRBJ2-1; 8 nucleotides align to TRBD1. Germline CDR1 and CDR2: SEHNR and FQNEAQ (reference sequence). V lost 2 bases, J lost 6 bases, and 6 bases stayed unmatched. The CDR3 consists of 15 residues. The CDR3 nucleotides are TGTGCCAGCAGCTTATGGTCGGACAGGGCCAATGAGCAGTTCTTC. Residues: CASSLWSDRANEQFF.

The rearrangement uses TRBV10-3 and TRBJ2-7; 11 positions agree with TRBD1. This CDR3 is built from 15 residues. Looked up from germline, CDR1 is ENHRY and CDR2 is SYGVKD. V lost 5 bases to trimming and J lost 7 bases; unmatched junction nucleotides: 10. The CDR3, as DNA: TGTGCCATCAGTACCGGGACAGGGGGGCGAGAAGAGCAGTACTTC. It translates to CAISTGTGGREEQYF.

J is TRBJ1-3 and V is TRBV11-2, with TRBD1 as a possible D gene (6 bases). The CDR3 contains 16 residues. Trimming pared 1 base from V and 0 bases from J, leaving 10 bases between. Germline loops: CDR1 SGHAT, CDR2 FQNNGV. CDR3 DNA sequence: TGTGCCAGCAGCTTAGTCGGGACATACTCTGGAAACACCATATATTTT. This sequence encodes CASSLVGTYSGNTIYF. The variable domain in full, completed from reference TRBV11-2 and TRBJ1-3, reads EAGVAQSPRYKIIEKRQSVAFWCNPISGHATLYWYQQILGQGPKLLIQFQNNGVVDDSQLPKDRFSAERLKGVDSTLKIQPAKLEDSAVYLCASSLVGTYSGNTIYFGEGSWLTVV.

The chain joins TRBV16 to TRBJ2-7; D possibly corresponds to TRBD2 (5 bases). From germline, CDR1 is KGHSY and CDR2 FQNENV. Trimming cost V 0 bases and J 5 bases, with 8 bases left between them. This CDR3 spans 13 amino acids. DNA for the CDR3: TGTGCCAGCAGCCAATCGTACGGGAACGAGCAGTACTTC. It is translated as CASSQSYGNEQYF.